A selection of T cell receptor beta chains follows, all from one sample in a study of early T cells in non-severe SARS-CoV-2 infection. TCRdb re-called the 5' RACE reads through MiXCR, storing one row per CDR3 protein. The table lists some 45,000 distinct CDR3 sequences, around a tenth of them singletons. Sequencing was performed on whole blood, taken at baseline. The receptors shown here come from an adult who was a healthcare worker with PCR-confirmed SARS-CoV-2 infection or an uninfected control (not recorded which). Each CDR3 is given with its conserved first and last residue. A D gene is named only where the DNA matches it firmly. The size field is filled for only some rows; it gives once, few, many or a size class.

v_gene,abundance,d_gene,j_gene,CDR3aa,CDR3nt
TRBV28,NA,NA,TRBJ2-3,CASSWKGIDTQYF,TGTGCCAGCAGTTGGAAGGGAATAGATACGCAGTATTTT
TRBV4-1,many,NA,TRBJ2-3,CASRGVGTTDTQYF,TGCGCCAGCAGAGGGGTAGGGACCACAGATACGCAGTATTTT
TRBV25-1,many,NA,TRBJ1-6,CASGDTGNNSPLHF,TGTGCCAGCGGGGATACAGGGAATAATTCACCCCTCCACTTT
TRBV20-1,NA,NA,TRBJ1-2,CSAGTDSSLGYTF,TGCAGTGCTGGGACGGACAGCTCCCTCGGCTACACCTTC
TRBV7-6,few,TRBD1,TRBJ2-1,CASSLGDRDNEQFF,TGTGCCAGCAGCTTAGGTGACAGGGACAATGAGCAGTTCTTC
TRBV5-6,NA,NA,TRBJ2-2,CASSPRGFSELFF,TGTGCCAGCAGCCCCAGGGGTTTCAGTGAGCTGTTTTTT
TRBV6-5,many,NA,TRBJ1-2,CASSYGSTFRSGYTF,TGTGCCAGCAGTTACGGGTCTACCTTTCGGTCTGGCTACACCTTC
TRBV28,NA,NA,TRBJ1-1,CASGGQKAFF,TGTGCCAGCGGTGGACAGAAAGCTTTCTTT
TRBV20-1,NA,NA,TRBJ1-6,CSATHMAVGSSYNSPLHF,TGCAGTGCAACACACATGGCAGTCGGCAGCTCCTATAATTCACCCCTCCACTTT
TRBV6-2/TRBV6-3,many,TRBD1,TRBJ1-5,CASSFTGVNQPQHF,TGTGCCAGCAGTTTTACAGGGGTCAATCAGCCCCAGCATTTT
TRBV20-1,many,NA,TRBJ2-1,CSARDRQHNEQFF,TGCAGTGCTAGAGATCGACAGCACAATGAGCAGTTCTTC
TRBV20-1,many,TRBD1,TRBJ1-1,CSAPTRADRAEAFF,TGCAGTGCCCCCACTAGAGCAGACAGGGCTGAAGCTTTCTTT
TRBV5-6,many,NA,TRBJ1-5,CASSFSARKYSNQPQHF,TGTGCCAGCAGCTTCTCGGCCAGAAAGTATAGCAATCAGCCCCAGCATTTT
TRBV7-8,many,NA,TRBJ1-2,CASSLPGVALSSYTF,TGTGCCAGCAGCTTGCCGGGGGTAGCGCTTTCGAGCTACACCTTC
TRBV12-3/TRBV12-4,NA,TRBD1,TRBJ2-7,CASSPGTGPETPYEQYF,TGTGCCAGCAGCCCAGGGACAGGCCCCGAAACTCCCTACGAGCAGTACTTC
TRBV28,few,NA,TRBJ2-7,CASSSPVYEQYF,TGTGCCAGCAGTAGTCCTGTCTACGAGCAGTACTTC
TRBV12-3/TRBV12-4,many,NA,TRBJ2-4,CASSPAKNIQYF,TGTGCCAGCAGCCCGGCCAAAAACATTCAGTACTTC
TRBV18,NA,NA,TRBJ1-6,CASSPQGRGSPLHF,TGTGCCAGCTCACCACAGGGAAGAGGATCACCCCTCCACTTT
TRBV4-1,NA,NA,TRBJ2-3,CASSLGTGTQYF,TGCGCCAGCAGCCTTGGCACAGGTACGCAGTATTTT
TRBV27,few,NA,TRBJ2-7,CASSSTPSAYYEQYF,TGTGCCAGCAGTTCCACCCCTAGCGCCTACTACGAGCAGTACTTC
TRBV5-1,few,TRBD1,TRBJ1-3,CASSLGQGPGNTIYF,TGCGCCAGCAGCTTGGGACAGGGCCCTGGAAACACCATATATTTT
TRBV13,NA,NA,TRBJ2-7,CASSSPDTPYEQYF,TGTGCCAGCAGCTCCCCCGACACACCCTACGAGCAGTACTTC
TRBV7-6,NA,TRBD1,TRBJ2-7,CASSPDRGYEQYF,TGTGCCAGCAGCCCAGACAGGGGCTACGAGCAGTACTTC
TRBV20-1,NA,NA,TRBJ2-4,CSAPVVGGPRNIQYF,TGCAGTGCTCCCGTGGTCGGGGGGCCACGGAACATTCAGTACTTC
TRBV9,few,TRBD1,TRBJ1-1,CASSTGQGKGEAFF,TGTGCCAGCAGCACCGGACAGGGAAAGGGTGAAGCTTTCTTT
TRBV18,NA,NA,TRBJ2-1,CASSPSGNEKFF,TGTGCCAGCTCACCATCCGGCAATGAGAAGTTCTTC
TRBV5-6,NA,NA,TRBJ2-4,CASSSAGRENIQYF,TGTGCCAGCAGCTCCGCTGGACGGGAAAACATTCAGTACTTC
TRBV3-1,NA,NA,TRBJ1-1,CASSPDLGSGTEAFF,TGTGCCAGCAGCCCCGACTTGGGTTCGGGCACTGAAGCTTTCTTT
TRBV30,many,TRBD1,TRBJ1-1,CAWSPTGGLAFF,TGTGCCTGGAGTCCGACAGGGGGCTTGGCTTTCTTT
TRBV5-1,many,NA,TRBJ2-3,CASSLAQRFEKYF,TGCGCCAGCAGCTTGGCCCAGAGGTTTGAAAAGTATTTT
TRBV27,NA,NA,TRBJ1-5,CASSPSLGRENSNQPQHF,TGTGCCAGCAGTCCCTCTCTGGGGCGGGAGAATAGCAATCAGCCCCAGCATTTT
TRBV10-1,NA,NA,TRBJ2-7,CASSRPGMDYEQYF,TGCGCCAGCAGCCGTCCAGGGATGGACTACGAGCAGTACTTC
TRBV5-1,NA,NA,TRBJ2-3,CASRETSTDTQYF,TGCGCCAGCAGAGAGACAAGCACAGATACGCAGTATTTT
TRBV6-6,NA,TRBD2,TRBJ2-1,CASSYIQGGNEQFF,TGTGCCAGCAGTTACATTCAGGGAGGGAATGAGCAGTTCTTC
TRBV3-1,many,NA,TRBJ2-1,CASSQIEGVEQFF,TGTGCCAGCAGCCAAATTGAGGGCGTTGAGCAGTTCTTC
TRBV10-2,NA,TRBD1,TRBJ2-1,CASSEMGTGGHEQFF,TGCGCCAGCAGTGAGATGGGGACAGGGGGGCATGAGCAGTTCTTC
TRBV12-3/TRBV12-4,NA,NA,TRBJ2-7,CASSLRSRPYEQYF,TGTGCCAGCAGTTTACGCAGTCGACCCTACGAGCAGTACTTC
TRBV18,few,NA,TRBJ2-5,CASSPGRRETQYF,TGTGCCAGCTCACCAGGGAGAAGGGAGACCCAGTACTTC
TRBV20-1,NA,NA,TRBJ2-2,CSARGGQITGELFF,TGCAGTGCCCGGGGGGGACAGATAACCGGGGAGCTGTTTTTT
TRBV6-6,NA,NA,TRBJ2-6,CASSYPSSGANVLTF,TGTGCCAGCAGTTACCCGTCGTCTGGGGCCAACGTCCTGACTTTC
TRBV6-6,NA,NA,TRBJ1-3,CASTKTGEENTIYF,TGTGCCAGCACCAAAACTGGGGAGGAAAACACCATATATTTT
TRBV18,NA,NA,TRBJ2-3,CASSSLVDSTDTQYF,TGTGCCAGCTCATCCCTCGTTGATAGCACAGATACGCAGTATTTT
TRBV12-3/TRBV12-4,NA,NA,TRBJ2-6,CASSFEGANVLTF,TGTGCCAGCAGTTTTGAAGGGGCCAACGTCCTGACTTTC
TRBV29-1,once,NA,TRBJ2-1,CSEQGAGNEQFF,TGCAGCGAGCAGGGAGCCGGAAATGAGCAGTTCTTC
TRBV5-1,few,TRBD2,TRBJ2-2,CASSLSPAGFANTGELFF,TGCGCCAGCAGCTTGAGTCCAGCGGGGTTCGCGAACACCGGGGAGCTGTTTTTT
TRBV20-1,NA,NA,TRBJ2-1,CSARAGDWGEQFF,TGCAGTGCTAGAGCAGGGGACTGGGGTGAGCAGTTCTTC
TRBV12-3/TRBV12-4,NA,NA,TRBJ1-1,CASSPGEGRMNTEAFF,TGTGCCAGCAGTCCGGGAGAGGGGAGGATGAACACTGAAGCTTTCTTT
TRBV24-1,few,NA,TRBJ2-1,CATSDSLAHEQFF,TGTGCCACCAGTGATTCCCTAGCGCATGAGCAGTTCTTC
TRBV7-2,few,TRBD2,TRBJ2-5,CASSPMTSGEETQYF,TGTGCCAGCAGCCCTATGACTAGCGGCGAAGAGACCCAGTACTTC
TRBV5-6,many,NA,TRBJ1-2,CASSLTGSAYGYTF,TGTGCCAGCAGCTTGACAGGGAGCGCGTATGGCTACACCTTC
TRBV18,NA,NA,TRBJ1-5,CASSPRDSSWPQHF,TGTGCCAGCTCACCACGGGACTCCTCGTGGCCCCAGCATTTT
TRBV9,many,NA,TRBJ2-1,CASSKRQLNYNEQFF,TGTGCCAGCAGCAAGCGACAGCTAAACTACAATGAGCAGTTCTTC
TRBV20-1,few,NA,TRBJ2-7,CSARDPRASYEQYF,TGCAGTGCTAGGGACCCACGGGCCTCCTACGAGCAGTACTTC
TRBV7-2,NA,TRBD1,TRBJ1-2,CASSPQGVNYGYTF,TGTGCCAGCAGCCCACAGGGGGTGAACTATGGCTACACCTTC
TRBV11-2,few,NA,TRBJ1-3,CASSPYGASIYF,TGTGCCAGCAGCCCATACGGGGCCAGCATATATTTT
TRBV20-1,many,NA,TRBJ1-2,CSARNRRNYGYTF,TGCAGTGCTAGGAACAGACGCAACTATGGCTACACCTTC
TRBV29-1,NA,NA,TRBJ2-7,CSVEALGHSYEQYF,TGCAGCGTTGAGGCCCTAGGACATAGCTACGAGCAGTACTTC
TRBV2,many,NA,TRBJ2-7,CASSEQTASYEQYF,TGTGCCAGCAGTGAGCAGACCGCTTCCTACGAGCAGTACTTC
TRBV29-1,few,TRBD1,TRBJ1-6,CSVDGDRPTSSYNSPLHF,TGCAGCGTTGATGGGGACAGGCCCACGAGCTCCTATAATTCACCCCTCCACTTT
TRBV15,few,NA,TRBJ2-5,CATSRAFLEQETQYF,TGTGCCACCAGCAGAGCTTTCCTTGAACAAGAGACCCAGTACTTC